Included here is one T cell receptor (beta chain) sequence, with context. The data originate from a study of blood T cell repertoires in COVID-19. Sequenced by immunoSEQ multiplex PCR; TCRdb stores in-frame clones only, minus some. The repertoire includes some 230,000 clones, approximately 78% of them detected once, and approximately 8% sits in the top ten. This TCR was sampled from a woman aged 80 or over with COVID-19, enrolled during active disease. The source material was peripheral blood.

The CDR3 here is CASSELDSYTDTQYF. CDR3 DNA sequence: TGTGCCAGCAGTGAGCTGGACTCGTACACAGATACGCAGTATTTT. The J gene is TRBJ2-3, the V gene TRBV6-1; possibly TRBD2 for D (5 bases). This CDR3 comprises 15 residues. V was clipped by 3 bases and J by 2 bases, with 12 bases between them. Germline lookup yields CDR1 MNHNS and CDR2 SASEGT.